Sequencing of this T cell receptor (beta chain) was carried out in a study of vaccination and CD4 T cells after COVID-19. In the study overall: Researchers treated cells with overlapping spike peptides taken from SARS-CoV-2, HCoV-NL63, HCoV-OC43 and HCoV-229E. Whole-study findings and limits: With convalescent patients, a median approximately 90% of reactive clones emerged solely after vaccination.

This clonotype was seen only a few times. Its antigen is unknown. Trimming removed 0 bases from V and 2 bases from J; junction bases left unmatched: 7. Germline assignment: CDR1 DFQATT and CDR2 SNEGSKA (reference sequence). The CDR3 covers 17 residues. Researchers used the Oncomine TCR Beta short-read assay to sequence DNA from cultured CD4+ T cells. TCRdb fed the PCR reads into MiXCR, producing one record per CDR3 protein. The sample has about 14,000 distinct CDR3 sequences; about 46% are singletons. The treatment is: approximately nine-day PBMC culture with coronavirus spike peptide pools or control peptides (ViraFEST assay). TCRs were sequenced by ViraFEST after antigen-specific T cells had been expanded with peptide pools.

This receptor was taken from a human donor with COVID-19. The sample was cultured CD4+ T cells from blood. The chain recombines TRBV20-1 with TRBJ2-3, with 11 bases that match TRBD2. DNA of the CDR3: TGCAGTGCTAGAGATCTCAGGACTAGCGGGTTCACAGATACGCAGTATTTT. It translates to CSARDLRTSGFTDTQYF.